Listed below are T cell receptor beta chains from one sample, sequenced in a study of blood T cells in healthy people across ages. TCRdb fed the 5' RACE reads into MiXCR, producing one record per CDR3 protein. The sample contains about 810,000 distinct CDR3 sequences, under 40% of which appear only once. Input material: blood. These receptor sequences come from a man between 18 and 29 years old in good health. The conserved cysteine and the conserved F or W are not part of the CDR3 here.

j_gene,v_gene,CDR3aa
TRBJ2-1,TRBV30,AFSTGRGEQF
TRBJ1-2,TRBV20-1,SARTDRVNYGYI
TRBJ2-1,TRBV7-6,ASRATSGGGASSYNEQF
TRBJ1-2,TRBV7-3,ASSTWTPGSYGYT
TRBJ2-5,TRBV10-3,AISDTSDSRGETQY
TRBJ2-3,TRBV12-3/TRBV12-4,AGSPTTSWTQY
TRBJ2-5,TRBV5-1,ASREGTGQETQY
TRBJ1-5,TRBV12-3/TRBV12-4,ASSFSAGQPQH
TRBJ2-5,TRBV5-1,ASSLSRPSGGENEQY
.,TRBV6-2/TRBV6-3,ASSYEGYNEQY
TRBJ2-7,TRBV6-5,ASSYSGDRFYEQY
TRBJ1-1,TRBV7-9,ATPAGRNTEAF
TRBJ2-1,TRBV5-1,ASSVGLINEQF
TRBJ2-1,TRBV4-3,ASSRDAVGNGQF
TRBJ1-2,TRBV9,ASGGDSLYFGYT
TRBJ2-3,TRBV20-1,SATWDIASTDTQY
TRBJ2-3,TRBV29-1,SVDRGGSTDTQY
TRBJ2-7,TRBV28,ASSFGQDSSYEQY
TRBJ1-1,TRBV4-3,ASSQEQGPEGKAF
TRBJ1-2,TRBV7-9,ASTTGQVYGYT
TRBJ2-5,TRBV12-5,ASGTGFETQY
TRBJ2-1,TRBV5-1,ASTQTEAGHNEQF
TRBJ2-7,TRBV27,ASSPGPSLYERY
TRBJ2-5,TRBV2,ASELEETQY
TRBJ1-1,TRBV20-1,SAGTGPNTEAF
TRBJ1-5,TRBV3-1,ASSQEGGEQPQH
TRBJ2-1,TRBV2,ASRTMTSGGTWDEQF
TRBJ2-7,TRBV4-1,ASSQDGLAYEQY
TRBJ1-1,TRBV7-2,ASSFVGNTEAF
.,TRBV20-1,SATGTGSHEQY
TRBJ2-3,TRBV15,ATSRTGTQQQY
TRBJ2-5,TRBV2,ASMDKGETQY
TRBJ1-5,TRBV18,ASSRGAKNQPQH
TRBJ2-3,TRBV15,ATSRDGVQWDTQY
TRBJ1-5,TRBV6-5,ASGSGWGSNQPQH
TRBJ1-5,TRBV30,AWSEGLRRDQPQH
TRBJ2-1,TRBV13,ASSFSGLLYNEQF
TRBJ1-1,TRBV6-1,ASSEAQGLGGAF
TRBJ2-1,TRBV4-2,ASSQEPFTGWALPYNEQF
TRBJ2-6,TRBV2,ASSDHRGTGANVLT